This TCR beta chain was found in a study of OX40 agonist ivuxolimab in advanced cancers. Study summary: It was ivuxolimab, an agonistic anti-OX40 (CD134) antibody, that patients were treated with.

Study-wide findings and caveats: By week 6 at 0.1 to 3.0 mg/kg, blood CD4+ and CD8+ T cells had expanded clonally. Low normalized T-cell clonal expansion was additionally recorded for some nonresponders.

Concerning this clone: The antigen is unknown.

The cohort excluded patients with autoimmune disease history or systemic immunosuppression. Generated by immunoSEQ multiplex PCR, the TCRdb table keeps only in-frame clones and is missing some. The data contain roughly 53,000 clones, 70% to 90% of them singletons. This material consisted of CD4+ or CD8+ T cells sorted from blood, taken in a trial of the OX40 agonist ivuxolimab. The source is an adult with an advanced solid tumor such as melanoma, head and neck, liver or kidney cancer.

The CDR3, as DNA: TGCGCCAGCAGCCCAAGGCGGGTCCAAGAGACCCAGTACTTC. It encodes CASSPRRVQETQYF. J is TRBJ2-5 and V is TRBV5-1; TRBD2 might be the D (5 bases). V lost 4 bases, J lost 1 base, and 11 bases lay in between. The CDR3 runs to 14 residues. The germline CDR1 and CDR2 sequences are SGHRS and YFSETQ.